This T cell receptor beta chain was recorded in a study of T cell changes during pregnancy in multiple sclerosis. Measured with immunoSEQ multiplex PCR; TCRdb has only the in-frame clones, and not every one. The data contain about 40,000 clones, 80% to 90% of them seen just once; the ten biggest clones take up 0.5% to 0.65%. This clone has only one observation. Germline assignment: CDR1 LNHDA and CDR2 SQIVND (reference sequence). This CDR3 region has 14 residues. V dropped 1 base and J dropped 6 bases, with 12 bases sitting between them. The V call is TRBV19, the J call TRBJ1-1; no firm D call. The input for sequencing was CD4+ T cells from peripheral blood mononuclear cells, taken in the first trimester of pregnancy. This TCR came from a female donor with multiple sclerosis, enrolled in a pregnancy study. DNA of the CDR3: TGTGCCAGTAGTATAGGTTGGGTGGGCGCTGAAGCTTTCTTT. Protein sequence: CASSIGWVGAEAFF.